This is a list of T cell receptor beta chains from one sample in a study of T cells in Graves' hyperthyroidism and ophthalmopathy. TCRdb reprocessed the multiplex PCR reads via MiXCR and lists one record per CDR3 protein. The repertoire holds some 400,000 distinct CDR3 sequences, with approximately 15% as singletons. The specimen was blood. These TCRs come from a young man with Graves' hyperthyroidism that later progressed to Graves' ophthalmopathy. Each CDR3 is given without its conserved first and last residue. Each record gives: J gene, clone size, V gene, CDR3 protein. The size of a clone is reported for some rows only, either as once, few or many, or as a class for expanded clones.

>TRBJ2-3|many|TRBV20-1
SARDSRGTDTQY
>TRBJ2-5|many|TRBV7-6
ASSLAGTEAETQY
>TRBJ1-6|many|TRBV7-2
ASSSPGTDYNSPLH
>TRBJ1-6|.|TRBV5-1
ASSSENSPLH
>TRBJ1-1|many|TRBV3-1
ASSQVTVTEAF
>TRBJ1-5|few|TRBV19
ASSPGPSGDQPQH
>TRBJ1-2|many|TRBV12-3/TRBV12-4
ASSFRTGGYT
>TRBJ2-1|.|TRBV12-3/TRBV12-4
ASSFSVEQF
>TRBJ1-2|many|TRBV24-1
ATSEDSNYGYT
>TRBJ2-3|few|TRBV20-1
SRAGFADTQY
>TRBJ2-1|.|TRBV20-1
SARDLGLSYNEQF
>TRBJ2-1|.|TRBV6-2/TRBV6-3
ASSYSILADNNEQF
>TRBJ1-2|many|TRBV11-3
ASSLGINGYT
>TRBJ2-1|many|TRBV6-2/TRBV6-3
ASSFSGGYNEQF
>TRBJ1-2|.|TRBV14
ASSQGQAEPQANDGYT
>TRBJ2-7|many|TRBV6-5
ASSYSLDSYEQY
>TRBJ1-5|many|TRBV7-3
ASSLGTGPNQPQH
>TRBJ2-1|many|TRBV7-3
ASSLNSGDEQF
>TRBJ1-1|.|TRBV20-1
SAPRTGRGYTEAF
>TRBJ1-1|many|TRBV6-1
ASSEAPGNTEAF
>TRBJ1-1|many|TRBV5-1
ASSAQPAPDTEAF
>TRBJ2-7|.|TRBV18
ASSPRQGAIYEQY
>TRBJ2-1|.|TRBV7-9
ASSLISGGAVNEQF
>TRBJ1-1|few|TRBV27
ASQTGPEAF
>TRBJ1-1|few|TRBV3-1
ASSQDWGRASNTEAF
>TRBJ2-5|many|TRBV12-3/TRBV12-4
ASSLWIPGEETQY
>TRBJ1-1|many|TRBV5-1
ASSLRPQGNTEAF
>TRBJ1-5|.|TRBV5-5
ASHMGGGNQPQH
>TRBJ2-3|many|TRBV10-1
ASSLRLAGSTDTQY
>TRBJ1-5|many|TRBV12-3/TRBV12-4
ASGEGVNQPQH
>TRBJ2-5|many|TRBV9
ASSITGGAGQETQY
>TRBJ1-4|.|TRBV2
ASSEAQAGDEKLF
>TRBJ2-7|few|TRBV20-1
SARSLSYEQY
>TRBJ2-1|.|TRBV20-1
SALDGNEQF
>TRBJ1-3|.|TRBV3-1
ASSQVTGTYRNTIY
>TRBJ2-3|few|TRBV7-9
ASSPGTSGTTDTQY
>TRBJ1-2|many|TRBV6-5
ASSYSPGGNGYT
>TRBJ2-7|few|TRBV4-1
ASSQDTSSYEQY
>TRBJ1-2|.|TRBV29-1
SVEGGGYT
>TRBJ2-1|many|TRBV12-3/TRBV12-4
ASSFQGLGSYNEQF
>TRBJ1-5|few|TRBV27
ASSFQGGKQPQH
>TRBJ2-1|.|TRBV19
ASSYGGDYNEQF
>TRBJ2-2|few|TRBV10-1
ASSALDRDTGELF
>TRBJ1-1|many|TRBV29-1
SGQGGFGNTEAF
>TRBJ2-2|.|TRBV11-2
ASSFLGGGTGELF
>TRBJ1-1|many|TRBV5-8
ASSKGQGAVNTEAF
>TRBJ2-5|many|TRBV6-6
ASSYSMITETQY
>TRBJ2-1|many|TRBV7-2
ASSFGGLAEQF
>TRBJ1-1|many|TRBV12-3/TRBV12-4
ASSFRLGKTEAF
>TRBJ2-3|few|TRBV12-5
ASGLWLAGGTDTQY
>TRBJ1-5|many|TRBV12-3/TRBV12-4
ASRRPGTGGGNQPQH
>TRBJ1-6|many|TRBV5-4
ASSLGLLGAYSPLH
>TRBJ2-5|many|TRBV28
ASSPFLGVTEETQY